The rows below give T cell receptor beta chains drawn from one sample of a study of graft-versus-host responses after intestinal transplantation. Generated by immunoSEQ multiplex PCR, the TCRdb table keeps only in-frame clones and is missing some. The table records about 19,000 clones, roughly four fifths of them present only once. The specimen was PBMCs, collected 14 days after transplant. The receptors derive from a human patient who received an intestinal transplant, so some T cells may come from the graft donor. Both conserved end residues are part of each CDR3. Each record gives: V gene, clone size, D gene, J gene, CDR3 protein, CDR3 DNA. A D gene is named only where the DNA matches it firmly. Only part of the rows carry a size: once, few, many, or a class if the clone is expanded.

V gene: TRBV28
clone size: NA
D gene: NA
J gene: TRBJ2-5
CDR3 protein: CASSFPQASQETQYF
CDR3 DNA: TGTGCCAGCAGTTTTCCACAGGCTTCCCAAGAGACCCAGTACTTC

V gene: TRBV4-1
clone size: NA
D gene: NA
J gene: TRBJ2-6
CDR3 protein: CASSQTRSGANVLTF
CDR3 DNA: TGCGCCAGCAGCCAAACCCGCTCTGGGGCCAACGTCCTGACTTTC

V gene: TRBV10-3
clone size: NA
D gene: TRBD2
J gene: TRBJ2-3
CDR3 protein: CAISDGGGNTDTQYF
CDR3 DNA: TGTGCCATCAGTGACGGGGGGGGCAACACAGATACGCAGTATTTT

V gene: TRBV13
clone size: NA
D gene: NA
J gene: TRBJ1-1
CDR3 protein: CASSLGQFVVNTEAFF
CDR3 DNA: TGTGCCAGCAGCTTAGGCCAGTTCGTCGTGAACACTGAAGCTTTCTTT

V gene: TRBV27
clone size: NA
D gene: NA
J gene: TRBJ2-7
CDR3 protein: CASSLTLSYEQYF
CDR3 DNA: TGTGCCAGCAGTTTAACCCTCTCCTACGAGCAGTACTTC

V gene: TRBV19
clone size: NA
D gene: NA
J gene: TRBJ2-5
CDR3 protein: CASSKVLGFFPETQYF
CDR3 DNA: TGTGCCAGTAGTAAGGTGTTGGGGTTTTTCCCAGAGACCCAGTACTTC

V gene: TRBV9
clone size: NA
D gene: TRBD1
J gene: TRBJ2-3
CDR3 protein: CASSAGTATDTQYF
CDR3 DNA: TGTGCCAGCAGCGCCGGGACAGCCACAGATACGCAGTATTTT

V gene: TRBV18
clone size: NA
D gene: TRBD1
J gene: TRBJ2-1
CDR3 protein: CASSFTGGLLHDEQFF
CDR3 DNA: TGTGCCAGCTCATTTACAGGGGGCTTGCTGCACGATGAGCAGTTCTTC

V gene: TRBV5-6
clone size: few
D gene: NA
J gene: TRBJ1-6
CDR3 protein: CASSLAQGGGSSSPLHF
CDR3 DNA: TGTGCCAGCAGCTTGGCTCAAGGGGGGGGATCAAGTTCACCCCTCCACTTT

V gene: TRBV4-1
clone size: NA
D gene: NA
J gene: TRBJ2-7
CDR3 protein: CASSDPSYEQYF
CDR3 DNA: TGCGCCAGCAGCGACCCCTCCTACGAGCAGTACTTC

V gene: TRBV25-1
clone size: NA
D gene: NA
J gene: TRBJ1-5
CDR3 protein: CASSPGLNQPQHF
CDR3 DNA: TGTGCCAGCTCCCCTGGGCTAAATCAGCCCCAGCATTTT

V gene: TRBV10-1
clone size: NA
D gene: NA
J gene: TRBJ2-4
CDR3 protein: CASSDGGAKNIQYF
CDR3 DNA: TGCGCCAGCAGTGATGGGGGGGCCAAAAACATTCAGTACTTC

V gene: TRBV10-3
clone size: once
D gene: NA
J gene: TRBJ2-7
CDR3 protein: CAITEGAPYEQYF
CDR3 DNA: TGTGCCATCACGGAAGGGGCTCCATACGAGCAGTACTTC

V gene: TRBV28
clone size: NA
D gene: NA
J gene: TRBJ1-1
CDR3 protein: CASSLTGLNTEAFF
CDR3 DNA: TGTGCCAGCAGTTTGACAGGTCTGAACACTGAAGCTTTCTTT

V gene: TRBV27
clone size: NA
D gene: NA
J gene: TRBJ2-1
CDR3 protein: CASSLSGTPPYNEQFF
CDR3 DNA: TGTGCCAGCAGTTTATCGGGGACCCCTCCCTACAATGAGCAGTTCTTC

V gene: TRBV4-1
clone size: NA
D gene: NA
J gene: TRBJ1-5
CDR3 protein: CASSQWYSQPQHF
CDR3 DNA: TGCGCCAGCAGCCAATGGTATAGTCAGCCCCAGCATTTT

V gene: TRBV6-1
clone size: NA
D gene: NA
J gene: TRBJ2-7
CDR3 protein: CASTQGDEQYF
CDR3 DNA: TGTGCCAGCACCCAAGGGGACGAGCAGTACTTC

V gene: TRBV28
clone size: NA
D gene: NA
J gene: TRBJ2-7
CDR3 protein: CASSLSAVISYEQYF
CDR3 DNA: TGTGCCAGCAGTTTATCAGCGGTAATCTCCTACGAGCAGTACTTC

V gene: TRBV6-5
clone size: few
D gene: TRBD2
J gene: TRBJ2-7
CDR3 protein: CASSYGAGGRYEQYF
CDR3 DNA: TGTGCCAGCAGTTACGGCGCGGGAGGGCGCTACGAGCAGTACTTC

V gene: TRBV30
clone size: NA
D gene: NA
J gene: TRBJ1-1
CDR3 protein: CAWSSSRREGKAFF
CDR3 DNA: TGTGCCTGGAGTTCCTCTCGAAGGGAAGGGAAAGCTTTCTTT

V gene: TRBV12-5
clone size: NA
D gene: TRBD2
J gene: TRBJ2-7
CDR3 protein: CASGLVNLAGGYEQYF
CDR3 DNA: TGTGCTAGTGGTTTGGTCAATCTCGCGGGGGGCTACGAGCAGTACTTC

V gene: TRBV19
clone size: NA
D gene: TRBD2
J gene: TRBJ2-4
CDR3 protein: CASSMGRGYIQYF
CDR3 DNA: TGTGCCAGTAGTATGGGGCGGGGGTACATTCAGTACTTC

V gene: TRBV5-6
clone size: NA
D gene: TRBD1
J gene: TRBJ1-2
CDR3 protein: CASSGTRGQPVYGYTF
CDR3 DNA: TGTGCCAGCAGCGGCACCCGGGGACAGCCTGTTTATGGCTACACCTTC

V gene: TRBV27
clone size: NA
D gene: TRBD2
J gene: TRBJ2-7
CDR3 protein: CASSSTWGGAYEQYF
CDR3 DNA: TGTGCCAGCAGTTCTACCTGGGGAGGGGCCTACGAGCAGTACTTC

V gene: TRBV2
clone size: NA
D gene: TRBD2
J gene: TRBJ2-3
CDR3 protein: CASSPPGLAGTDTQYF
CDR3 DNA: TGTGCCAGCAGTCCCCCCGGACTAGCGGGCACAGATACGCAGTATTTT

V gene: TRBV15
clone size: few
D gene: TRBD2
J gene: TRBJ2-1
CDR3 protein: CATSRGPPPLAEKGNEQFF
CDR3 DNA: TGTGCCACCAGCAGAGGCCCCCCCCCACTAGCGGAAAAAGGGAATGAGCAGTTCTTC

V gene: TRBV4-2
clone size: NA
D gene: NA
J gene: TRBJ2-7
CDR3 protein: CASSQAQGFRDEQYF
CDR3 DNA: TGTGCCAGCAGCCAAGCCCAGGGCTTCAGGGACGAGCAGTACTTC

V gene: TRBV5-4
clone size: NA
D gene: TRBD2
J gene: TRBJ2-7
CDR3 protein: CASSLRSSGRGDEQYF
CDR3 DNA: TGTGCCAGCAGCTTGAGGTCTAGCGGGAGGGGGGACGAGCAGTACTTC

V gene: TRBV11-2
clone size: NA
D gene: TRBD2
J gene: TRBJ2-5
CDR3 protein: CASSFTTSGPGETQYF
CDR3 DNA: TGTGCCAGCAGCTTCACCACTAGCGGGCCAGGAGAGACCCAGTACTTC

V gene: TRBV6-1
clone size: NA
D gene: NA
J gene: TRBJ1-1
CDR3 protein: CANKGANTEAFF
CDR3 DNA: TGTGCCAACAAGGGTGCAAACACTGAAGCTTTCTTT

V gene: TRBV27
clone size: NA
D gene: NA
J gene: TRBJ2-3
CDR3 protein: CASSFTGSVTDTQYF
CDR3 DNA: TGTGCCAGCAGTTTCACCGGGAGCGTCACAGATACGCAGTATTTT

V gene: TRBV5-1
clone size: NA
D gene: TRBD1
J gene: TRBJ1-2
CDR3 protein: CASSLFNYWWPGGSGYTF
CDR3 DNA: TGCGCCAGCAGCTTGTTCAATTATTGGTGGCCAGGGGGCTCTGGCTACACCTTC

V gene: TRBV28
clone size: once
D gene: NA
J gene: TRBJ1-2
CDR3 protein: CASGRRGTNYGYTF
CDR3 DNA: TGTGCCAGCGGCCGGCGGGGAACTAACTATGGCTACACCTTC

V gene: TRBV6-6
clone size: NA
D gene: NA
J gene: TRBJ2-7
CDR3 protein: CASTPSYEQYF
CDR3 DNA: TGTGCCAGCACCCCCTCCTACGAGCAGTACTTC

V gene: TRBV27
clone size: NA
D gene: NA
J gene: TRBJ2-1
CDR3 protein: CASKTSTDYNEQFF
CDR3 DNA: TGTGCCAGCAAAACGTCAACGGACTACAATGAGCAGTTCTTC

V gene: TRBV6-5
clone size: NA
D gene: NA
J gene: TRBJ1-1
CDR3 protein: CASSWPGGTEAFF
CDR3 DNA: TGTGCCAGCAGTTGGCCTGGGGGCACTGAAGCTTTCTTT

V gene: TRBV19
clone size: NA
D gene: TRBD1
J gene: TRBJ2-5
CDR3 protein: CASKPAEDRGGETQYF
CDR3 DNA: TGTGCCAGTAAACCGGCCGAGGACAGGGGAGGAGAGACCCAGTACTTC

V gene: TRBV7-9
clone size: NA
D gene: NA
J gene: TRBJ1-2
CDR3 protein: CASSPEVQGDGYTF
CDR3 DNA: TGTGCCAGCAGCCCAGAGGTACAGGGTGATGGCTACACCTTC